The 15 T cell receptor beta chains below were found in one sample sequenced in a study of cytomegalovirus exposure and HLA in healthy donors. PCR amplification relied on 60 Vbeta primers (plus 13 Jbeta primers). The data were produced by immunoSEQ multiplex PCR, yet TCRdb's version contains in-frame clones alone and is incomplete. This sample yields approximately 180,000 clones, of which more than 60% are seen a single time; 2.5% belongs to the top ten. The sequenced sample consisted of PBMCs. These receptors came from a human donor in good health.

The rearrangement uses TRBV4-2 and TRBJ2-5; 14 nucleotides align to TRBD2. CDR1 LGHNA and CDR2 YNFKEQ come from the germline V gene. This CDR3 is 16 amino acids long. V lost 3 bases, J lost 3 bases, and 3 bases stayed unmatched. The CDR3 reads CASSQVTSGGEETQYF. CDR3 nucleotide sequence: TGTGCCAGCAGCCAGGTGACTAGCGGGGGGGAAGAGACCCAGTACTTC.

This chain uses TRBV19 with TRBJ2-1; 10 nucleotides line up with TRBD2. The CDR3 has 15 residues. The junction had 8 bases not matched to a gene; V was cut back by 3 bases and J by 9 bases. Per germline, CDR1 LNHDA and CDR2 SQIVND (reference sequence). The CDR3 loop reads CASSIRSGGAVEQFF. The CDR3 nucleotides read TGTGCCAGTAGTATCCGCAGCGGGGGGGCTGTTGAGCAGTTCTTC.

The rearrangement joins TRBV11-2 to TRBJ1-6; perhaps TRBD1 as D (5 bases). The CDR3 extends over 16 amino acids. Trimming removed 1 base from V and 10 bases from J, with 17 bases in between. Germline V gives CDR1 SGHAT, CDR2 FQNNGV. The CDR3 region has the DNA TGTGCCAGCAGCTTAGGTCGCGGGGCGCGAAGATCACCCCTCCACTTT. Translation: CASSLGRGARRSPLHF.

Of note for this clone: The conserved closing phenylalanine or tryptophan is absent in this CDR3, likely reflecting a read error. The V call is TRBV2, the J call TRBJ1-1; D gene ambiguous. Trimming stripped 2 bases from V and 4 bases from J, with 14 bases between. Germline V gives CDR1 SNHLY, CDR2 FYNNEI. The CDR3 runs 15 residues. The CDR3 loop reads CASSELPVEGTEAFV. In nucleotides, the CDR3 is TGTGCCAGCAGTGAACTCCCGGTTGAGGGCACTGAAGCTTTCGTT.

V gene TRBV11-2 combines with J gene TRBJ1-2, with 10 nucleotides matching TRBD1. The germline gives CDR1 SGHAT, CDR2 FQNNGV. V shed 2 bases, J shed 4 bases, and the junction held 10 bases outside the gene matches. This CDR3 is 17 amino acids long. As DNA, the CDR3 is TGTGCCAGCAGCTTAAGGGACAGGGGTGTTCGGGGCTATGGCTACACCTTC. Residues: CASSLRDRGVRGYGYTF.

The chain joins TRBV29-1 to TRBJ1-3, with D unclear. Deletions cut 4 bases from V and 3 bases from J, with 10 bases between. The length of the CDR3 is 13 residues. CDR1 is SQVTM and CDR2 is ANQGSEA in the germline V gene. CDR3 sequence (DNA): TGCAGCGTTGGAGGCGGCGGTGGAAACACCATATATTTT. Protein: CSVGGGGGNTIYF.

V is TRBV7-3 and J is TRBJ2-1; tentatively, D is TRBD2 (6 bases). CDR1 is SGHTA, CDR2 FQGTGA, per germline. Deletions cut 5 bases from V and 10 bases from J, with 18 bases between. The CDR3 contains 14 residues. CDR3 nucleotides: TGTGCCAGCAGCGAAATAGGCACTAGCCCCGAGCAGTTCTTC. It translates to CASSEIGTSPEQFF.

This chain joins TRBV2 and TRBJ1-6; 7 bases are a match to TRBD1. The CDR3 has 15 residues. With V trimmed by 7 bases and J by 6 bases, 9 bases remained unmatched. Germline V lookup: CDR1 SNHLY, CDR2 FYNNEI. CDR3 sequence reads: CASTRGGTANSPLHF. The CDR3 nucleotides are TGTGCCAGCACCCGAGGGGGGACAGCTAATTCACCCCTCCACTTT. Full variable domain (missing parts from reference TRBV2 and TRBJ1-6): EPEVTQTPSHQVTQMGQEVILRCVPISNHLYFYWYRQILGQKVEFLVSFYNNEISEKSEIFDDQFSVERPDGSNFTLKIRSTKLEDSAMYFCASTRGGTANSPLHFGNGTRLTVT.

The chain's CDR3 is CASSWRTSGGSGVDQETQYF. The CDR3 DNA reads TGCGCCAGCAGCTGGAGAACTAGCGGGGGCTCGGGGGTAGACCAAGAGACCCAGTACTTC. The J gene is TRBJ2-5, the V gene TRBV5-1; 11 bases fit TRBD2. The CDR3 consists of 20 residues. Trimming removed 3 bases from V and 0 bases from J; junction bases left unmatched: 16. Germline V gene data show CDR1 as SGHRS and CDR2 as YFSETQ.

CDR3 bases: TGTGCCATCAGGCCGGGACAGGGGCAATCCCCGGCTTACAATGAGCAGTTCTTC. It specifies CAIRPGQGQSPAYNEQFF. V and J are TRBV10-3 and TRBJ2-1; 10 bases are shared with TRBD1. After removal of 6 bases from V and 4 bases from J, the junction contained 15 bases not matched to a gene. Germline V lookup: CDR1 ENHRY, CDR2 SYGVKD. The length of the CDR3 is 18 residues.

CDR3 bases: TGTGCCAGCGAAGGGGCTAATGAAAAACTGTTTTTT. Protein sequence: CASEGANEKLFF. The chain has TRBV7-9 and TRBJ1-4, with D possibly TRBD1 on 5 matching bases. CDR1 is SEHNR, CDR2 FQNEAQ, per germline (reference sequence). This CDR3 spans 12 amino acids. Trimming pared 8 bases from V and 3 bases from J, leaving 7 bases between.

This rearrangement joins TRBV10-1 to TRBJ2-3; 8 bases are a match to TRBD2. The CDR3 loop spans 15 amino acids. J gave up 2 bases and V 1 base, and 2 bases lay outside the gene matches. Germline V lookup: CDR1 WNHNN, CDR2 SYGVQD (reference sequence). CDR3 protein: CASSELAGFTDTQYF. The CDR3 nucleotides read TGCGCCAGCAGTGAGTTAGCGGGGTTCACAGATACGCAGTATTTT.

V gene TRBV25-1 combines with J gene TRBJ1-6, with 8 nucleotides matching TRBD1. Germline loops: CDR1 MGHDK, CDR2 SYGVNS. The CDR3 totals 14 residues. The junction had 10 bases not matched to a gene; V was cut back by 5 bases and J by 13 bases. The CDR3 DNA sequence: TGTGCCAGCAGTAGGACAGGGAATCTGTTGCCCCTCCACTTT. Translating it yields CASSRTGNLLPLHF. Full variable domain (remainder filled in from reference TRBV25-1 and TRBJ1-6): EADIYQTPRYLVIGTGKKITLECSQTMGHDKMYWYQQDPGMELHLIHYSYGVNSTEKGDLSSESTVSRIRTEHFPLTLESARPSHTSQYLCASSRTGNLLPLHFGNGTRLTVT.

The J gene is TRBJ1-1, the V gene TRBV19, with 11 nucleotides matching TRBD1. Germline loops: CDR1 LNHDA, CDR2 SQIVND (reference sequence). Losses at the gene ends were 6 bases for V and 3 bases for J; bases not matched to a gene: 6. The CDR3 contains 15 residues. CDR3 sequence reads: CASSGQGASDTEAFF. In DNA, the CDR3 is TGTGCCAGTAGCGGACAGGGGGCAAGCGACACTGAAGCTTTCTTT.

This chain connects TRBV29-1 to TRBJ2-7, with D possibly being TRBD1 (6 bases). The CDR3 spans 12 residues. Trimming pared 7 bases from V and 2 bases from J, leaving 12 bases between. Germline V lookup: CDR1 SQVTM, CDR2 ANQGSEA. CDR3 region: CSATRDTYEQYF. DNA for the CDR3: TGCAGCGCGACCCGGGACACCTACGAGCAGTACTTC.